The entry below describes one T cell receptor beta chain. The data were obtained in a study of blood T cell repertoires in COVID-19. Here immunoSEQ multiplex PCR was the method, and the copy in TCRdb shows in-frame clones only, minus some. The sample comprises 65,000 to 85,000 clones, approximately 90% of which are singletons, and roughly 20% rests with the top ten. The CDR3 is 14 residues long. From germline, CDR1 is SGHTA and CDR2 FQGNSA. V lost 5 bases and J 7 bases, leaving 12 bases between the germline ends. V and J are TRBV7-2 and TRBJ1-6, with unresolved D. The source is a human donor in a cohort sampled during active COVID-19. The sequencing input was peripheral blood. As DNA, the CDR3 is TGTGCCAGCAGCGGGCGGGTCCCCAATTCACCCCTCCACTTT. As protein: CASSGRVPNSPLHF.